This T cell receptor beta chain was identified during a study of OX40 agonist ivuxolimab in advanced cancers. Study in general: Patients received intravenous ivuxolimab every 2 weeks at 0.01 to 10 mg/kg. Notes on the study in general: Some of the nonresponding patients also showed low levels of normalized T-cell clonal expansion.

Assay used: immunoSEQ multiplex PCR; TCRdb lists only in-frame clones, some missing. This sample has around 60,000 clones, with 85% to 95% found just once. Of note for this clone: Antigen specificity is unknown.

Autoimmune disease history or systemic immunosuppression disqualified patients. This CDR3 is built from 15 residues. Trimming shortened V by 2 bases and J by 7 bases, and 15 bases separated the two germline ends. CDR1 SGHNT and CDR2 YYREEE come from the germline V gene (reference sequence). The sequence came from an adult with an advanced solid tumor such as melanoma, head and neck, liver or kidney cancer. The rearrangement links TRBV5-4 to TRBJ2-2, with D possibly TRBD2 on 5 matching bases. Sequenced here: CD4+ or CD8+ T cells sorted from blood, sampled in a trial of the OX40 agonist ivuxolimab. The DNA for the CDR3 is TGTGCCAGCAGCTTACCAGACGGCGAGGGCGGGGAGCTGTTTTTT. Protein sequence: CASSLPDGEGGELFF.